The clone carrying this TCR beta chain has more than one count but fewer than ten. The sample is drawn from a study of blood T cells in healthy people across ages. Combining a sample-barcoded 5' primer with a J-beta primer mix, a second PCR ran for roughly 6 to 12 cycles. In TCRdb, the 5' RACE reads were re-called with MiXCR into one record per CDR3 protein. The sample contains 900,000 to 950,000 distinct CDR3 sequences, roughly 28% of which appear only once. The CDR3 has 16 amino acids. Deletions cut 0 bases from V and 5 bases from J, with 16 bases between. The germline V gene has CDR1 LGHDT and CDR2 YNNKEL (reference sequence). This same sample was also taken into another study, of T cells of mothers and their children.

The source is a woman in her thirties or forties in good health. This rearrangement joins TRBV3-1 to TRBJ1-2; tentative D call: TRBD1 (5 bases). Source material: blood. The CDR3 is CASSQEAPRGVYGYTF. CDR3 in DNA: TGTGCCAGCAGCCAAGAGGCCCCTCGGGGGGTGTATGGCTACACCTTC. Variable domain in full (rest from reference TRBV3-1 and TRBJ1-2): DTAVSQTPKYLVTQMGNDKSIKCEQNLGHDTMYWYKQDSKKFLKIMFSYNNKELIINETVPNRFSPKSPDKAHLNLHINSLELGDSAVYFCASSQEAPRGVYGYTFGSGTRLTVV.